Listed below are T cell receptor beta chains from one sample, sequenced in a study of blood T cell repertoires in COVID-19. Data came from immunoSEQ multiplex PCR; TCRdb stores just in-frame clones and leaves some out. The sample shows 14,000 or so clones, 83% of them seen only once. Input material: peripheral blood. The source is a woman aged 60-70 years with acute or convalescent COVID-19. Both conserved end residues are part of each CDR3. Each record gives: clone size, D gene, V gene, J gene, CDR3 DNA, CDR3 protein. A D gene is named only where the DNA matches it firmly. Not all rows give a size; the values are once, few, many and, for expanded clones, a class.

.	.	TRBV12-3/TRBV12-4	TRBJ2-7	TGTGCCAGCAGTTTCATCTCGAGCGAGCAGTACTTC	CASSFISSEQYF
.	.	TRBV2	TRBJ2-1	TGTGCCATCAGGACGGCTAGCTCCTACAATGAGCAGTTCTTC	CAIRTASSYNEQFF
.	TRBD2	TRBV5-1	TRBJ2-3	TGCGCCAGCAGCTACATAGCGGGAGTAACAGATACGCAGTATTTT	CASSYIAGVTDTQYF
.	.	TRBV4-1	TRBJ1-4	TGCGCCAGCAGCCAACCTCCTTCAGGGGATTCGAATGAAAAACTGTTTTTT	CASSQPPSGDSNEKLFF
few	.	TRBV25-1	TRBJ1-6	TGTGCCAGCAGTGTGAGGAGTTACAATTCACCCCTCCACTTT	CASSVRSYNSPLHF
.	.	TRBV5-1	TRBJ1-2	TGCGCCAGCAGGGTGGACAGCAACTATGGCTACACCTTC	CASRVDSNYGYTF
few	.	TRBV21-1	TRBJ2-2	TGTGCCAGCAGCTTACACACCCCACGGCTAGCGGGGGGGCGAAACACCGGGGAGCTGTTTTTT	CASSLHTPRLAGGRNTGELFF
.	.	TRBV5-1	TRBJ2-1	TGCGCCAGCAGCTTGGAAATTACAGGGACCGTCAATGAGCAGTTCTTC	CASSLEITGTVNEQFF
.	.	TRBV12-3/TRBV12-4	TRBJ1-3	TGTGCCAGCAGTTTTGGAGCTGGAAACACCATATATTTT	CASSFGAGNTIYF
few	.	TRBV6-5	TRBJ2-7	TGTGCCAGCATTTCAATAGCCCCCTACGAGCAGTACTTC	CASISIAPYEQYF
.	.	TRBV29-1	TRBJ2-5	TGCAGCGTTGACCTAGAGACCCAGTACTTC	CSVDLETQYF
.	.	TRBV27	TRBJ2-2	TGTGCCAGCAGTTACAGGGATAACACCGGGGAGCTGTTTTTT	CASSYRDNTGELFF
.	TRBD2	TRBV6-5	TRBJ2-1	TGTGCCAGCCGCGGGACTAGCGCGATCAATGAGCAGTTCTTC	CASRGTSAINEQFF
.	TRBD2	TRBV6-2/TRBV6-3	TRBJ2-7	TGTGCCAGCAGTCCCGGGACTAGCGGGAGTGGGAACTACGAGCAGTACTTC	CASSPGTSGSGNYEQYF
.	.	TRBV9	TRBJ2-5	TGTGCCAGCAGCGTAGGAGGGGAGACCCAGTACTTC	CASSVGGETQYF
.	TRBD1	TRBV2	TRBJ1-5	TGTGCCAGCAGTGGGCAAGGGGGCGGACAGCCCCAGCATTTT	CASSGQGGGQPQHF
.	TRBD2	TRBV5-1	TRBJ2-5	TGCGCCAGCAGCTTGGTACCGAGCGGGGTTTCAGAGACCCAGTACTTC	CASSLVPSGVSETQYF
.	TRBD1	TRBV4-3	TRBJ1-2	TGCGCCAGCAGCCAAGTTACCGGGACAGGGACCCTTCGCTATGGCTACACCTTC	CASSQVTGTGTLRYGYTF
.	.	TRBV2	TRBJ1-1	TGTGCCAGCGGGGGCAGGGCGGGCACTGAAGCTTTCTTT	CASGGRAGTEAFF
.	TRBD2	TRBV24-1	TRBJ2-3	TGTGCCACCAGTGGTCTCCCGGACAGGGGGACTAGCGGGGTCACAGATACGCAGTATTTT	CATSGLPDRGTSGVTDTQYF
.	.	TRBV5-1	TRBJ1-5	TGCGCCAGCAGCTTGGAGGCCGGGGTTGGCAATCAGCCCCAGCATTTT	CASSLEAGVGNQPQHF
.	.	TRBV13	TRBJ2-5	TGTGCCAGCAGCCCCCGCGTCCGGGGGACCCAGTACTTC	CASSPRVRGTQYF
.	.	TRBV19	TRBJ1-5	TGTGCCAGTAACCCGCAGGGGTTTGGCAATCAGCCCCAGCATTTT	CASNPQGFGNQPQHF
.	.	TRBV18	TRBJ1-5	TGTGCCAGCTCACCAGGGAGGGGTCAGCCCCAGCATTTT	CASSPGRGQPQHF
medium-sized	TRBD1	TRBV7-2	TRBJ1-5	TGTGCCAGCAGCTTCCATGGGGACAGGGGCCGGAATCAGCCCCAGCATTTT	CASSFHGDRGRNQPQHF
.	TRBD1	TRBV6-2/TRBV6-3	TRBJ1-1	TGTGCCAGCACCCCCGGGACAGGGGGTATGGGCACTGAAGCTTTCTTT	CASTPGTGGMGTEAFF
.	.	TRBV28	TRBJ1-1	TGTGCCAGCAGTTTAGCAGGTGATAACACTGAAGCTTTCTTT	CASSLAGDNTEAFF
once	.	TRBV5-1	TRBJ1-3	TGCGCCAGCAGCTTGGCCTTGGGAGGTACTGGAAACACCATATATTTT	CASSLALGGTGNTIYF
.	.	TRBV6-5	TRBJ1-5	TGTGCCAGCAGTAACCCGGACAGTTACAATCAGCCCCAGCATTTT	CASSNPDSYNQPQHF
.	.	TRBV5-1	TRBJ2-7	TGCGCCAGCAGCTCCGGGGGAGTAGACTCCTACGAGCAGTACTTC	CASSSGGVDSYEQYF